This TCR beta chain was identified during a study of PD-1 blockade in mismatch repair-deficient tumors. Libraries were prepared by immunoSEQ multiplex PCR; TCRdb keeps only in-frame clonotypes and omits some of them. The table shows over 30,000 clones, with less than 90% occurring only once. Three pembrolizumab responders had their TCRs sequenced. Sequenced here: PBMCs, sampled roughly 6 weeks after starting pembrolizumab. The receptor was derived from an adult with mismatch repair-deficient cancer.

The CDR3 spells CASSVGTGGGNIQYF. The CDR3 nucleotides read TGTGCCAGCAGCGTCGGGACAGGGGGCGGAAACATTCAGTACTTC. The chain couples TRBV7-9 to TRBJ2-4; 12 positions agree with TRBD1. Trimming at V came to 5 bases and at J to 6 bases, leaving 5 bases not matched to a gene. This CDR3 contains 15 residues. Germline V gives CDR1 SEHNR, CDR2 FQNEAQ (reference sequence).